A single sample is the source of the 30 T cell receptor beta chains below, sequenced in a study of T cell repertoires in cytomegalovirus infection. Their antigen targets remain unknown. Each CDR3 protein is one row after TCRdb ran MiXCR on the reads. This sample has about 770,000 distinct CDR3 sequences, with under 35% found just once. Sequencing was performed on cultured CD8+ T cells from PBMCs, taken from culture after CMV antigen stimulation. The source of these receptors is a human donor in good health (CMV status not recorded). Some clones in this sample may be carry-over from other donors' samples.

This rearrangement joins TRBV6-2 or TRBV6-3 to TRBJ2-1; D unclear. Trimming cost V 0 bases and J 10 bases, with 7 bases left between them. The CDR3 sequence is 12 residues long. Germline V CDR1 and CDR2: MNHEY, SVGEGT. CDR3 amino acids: CASSYSRLEQFF. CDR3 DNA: TGTGCCAGCAGTTACTCCAGGCTAGAGCAGTTCTTC.

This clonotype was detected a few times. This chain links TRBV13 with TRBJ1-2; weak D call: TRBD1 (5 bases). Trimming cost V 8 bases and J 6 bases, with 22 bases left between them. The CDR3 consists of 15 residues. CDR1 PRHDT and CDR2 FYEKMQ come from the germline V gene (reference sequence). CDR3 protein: CASRLGSGTQDGYTF. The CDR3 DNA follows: TGTGCCAGCCGATTGGGCAGCGGGACGCAGGATGGCTACACCTTC.

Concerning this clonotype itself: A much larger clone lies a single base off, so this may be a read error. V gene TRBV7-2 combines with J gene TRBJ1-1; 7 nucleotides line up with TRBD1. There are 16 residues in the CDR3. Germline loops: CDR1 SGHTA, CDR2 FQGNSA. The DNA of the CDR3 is TGTGCCAGCAGCTTAGCGATTACAGGGGTGAACACTGGAGCTTTCTTT. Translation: CASSLAITGVNTGAFF.

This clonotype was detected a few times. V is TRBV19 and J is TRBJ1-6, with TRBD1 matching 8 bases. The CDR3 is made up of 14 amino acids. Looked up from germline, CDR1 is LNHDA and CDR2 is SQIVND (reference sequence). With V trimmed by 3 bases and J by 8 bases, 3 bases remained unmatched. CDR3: CASSIGTGHSPLHF. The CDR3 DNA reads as TGTGCCAGTAGTATCGGGACAGGCCATTCACCCCTCCACTTT.

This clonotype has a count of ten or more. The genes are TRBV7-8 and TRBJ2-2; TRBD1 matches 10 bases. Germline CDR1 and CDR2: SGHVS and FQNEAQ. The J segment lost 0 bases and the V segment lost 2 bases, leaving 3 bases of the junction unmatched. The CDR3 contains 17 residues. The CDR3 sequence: CASSLRDRGPNTGELFF. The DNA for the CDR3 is TGTGCCAGCAGCTTAAGGGACAGGGGCCCGAACACCGGGGAGCTGTTTTTT.

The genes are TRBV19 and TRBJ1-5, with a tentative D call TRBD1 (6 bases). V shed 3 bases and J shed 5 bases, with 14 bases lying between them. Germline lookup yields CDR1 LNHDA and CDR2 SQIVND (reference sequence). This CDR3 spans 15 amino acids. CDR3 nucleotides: TGTGCCAGTAGTATCATGGACAGATTTCATCAGCCCCAGCATTTT. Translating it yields CASSIMDRFHQPQHF.

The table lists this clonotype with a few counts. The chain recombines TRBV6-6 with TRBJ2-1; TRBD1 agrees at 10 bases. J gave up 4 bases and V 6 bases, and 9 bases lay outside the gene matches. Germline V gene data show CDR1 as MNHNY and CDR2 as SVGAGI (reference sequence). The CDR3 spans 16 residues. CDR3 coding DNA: TGTGCCAGCAGAACTCCGGGACAGGGGTGGTACAATGAGCAGTTCTTC. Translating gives CASRTPGQGWYNEQFF.

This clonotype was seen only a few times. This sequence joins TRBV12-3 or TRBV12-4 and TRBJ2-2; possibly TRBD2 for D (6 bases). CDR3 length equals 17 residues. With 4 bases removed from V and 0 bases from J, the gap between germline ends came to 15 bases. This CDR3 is CASSWGLAHANTGELFF. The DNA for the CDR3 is TGTGCCAGCAGTTGGGGTCTAGCGCACGCGAACACCGGGGAGCTGTTTTTT.

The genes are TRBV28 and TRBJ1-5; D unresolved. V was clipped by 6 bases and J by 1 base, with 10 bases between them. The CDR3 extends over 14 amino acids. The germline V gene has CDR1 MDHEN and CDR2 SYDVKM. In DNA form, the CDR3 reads TGTGCCAGCAGAGAGGACGTAAGCAATCAGCCCCAGCATTTT. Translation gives CASREDVSNQPQHF.

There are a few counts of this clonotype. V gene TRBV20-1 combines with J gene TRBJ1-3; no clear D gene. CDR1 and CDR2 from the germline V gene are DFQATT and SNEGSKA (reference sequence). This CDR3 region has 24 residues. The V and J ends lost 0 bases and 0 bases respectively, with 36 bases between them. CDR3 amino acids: CSARDRWGKGSLILIDNSGNTIYF. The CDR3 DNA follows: TGCAGTGCTAGAGATCGGTGGGGAAAGGGTAGTTTAATTTTAATAGACAACTCTGGAAACACCATATATTTT.

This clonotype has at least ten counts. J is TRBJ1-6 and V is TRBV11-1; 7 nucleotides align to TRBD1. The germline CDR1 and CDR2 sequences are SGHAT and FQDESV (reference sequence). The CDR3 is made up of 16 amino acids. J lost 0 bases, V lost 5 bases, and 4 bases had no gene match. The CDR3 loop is CASSEQGISYNSPLHF. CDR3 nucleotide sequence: TGTGCCAGCAGCGAACAGGGGATCTCCTATAATTCACCCCTCCACTTT.

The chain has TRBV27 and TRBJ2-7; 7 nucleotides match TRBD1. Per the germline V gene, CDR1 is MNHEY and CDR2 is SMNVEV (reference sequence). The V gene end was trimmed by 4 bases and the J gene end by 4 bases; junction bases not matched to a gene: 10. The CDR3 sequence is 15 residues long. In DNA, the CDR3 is TGTGCCAGCAGTTCGAACGCAGACAGGGCTTACGAGCAGTACTTC. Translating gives CASSSNADRAYEQYF.

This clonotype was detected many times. The CDR3 bases are TGTGCCAGCAGCAGCCGGGACATCTACGAGCAGTACTTC. The encoded protein is CASSSRDIYEQYF. This rearrangement joins TRBV7-8 to TRBJ2-7; maybe TRBD1 (6 bases). V dropped 5 bases and J dropped 3 bases, with 11 bases sitting between them. The CDR3 length is 13 residues. CDR1 and CDR2 from the germline V gene are SGHVS and FQNEAQ.

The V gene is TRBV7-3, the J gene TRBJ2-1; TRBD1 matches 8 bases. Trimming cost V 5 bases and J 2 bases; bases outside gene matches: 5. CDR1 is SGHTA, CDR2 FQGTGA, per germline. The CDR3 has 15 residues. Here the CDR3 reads CASSLDRGAYNEQFF. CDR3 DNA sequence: TGTGCCAGCAGCCTTGACAGGGGCGCCTACAATGAGCAGTTCTTC.

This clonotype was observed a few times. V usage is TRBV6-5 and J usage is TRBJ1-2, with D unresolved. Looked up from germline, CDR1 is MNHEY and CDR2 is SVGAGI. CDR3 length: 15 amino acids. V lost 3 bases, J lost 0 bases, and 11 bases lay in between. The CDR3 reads CASSYSLPSNYGYTF. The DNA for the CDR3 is TGTGCCAGCAGTTATTCACTCCCGTCTAACTATGGCTACACCTTC.

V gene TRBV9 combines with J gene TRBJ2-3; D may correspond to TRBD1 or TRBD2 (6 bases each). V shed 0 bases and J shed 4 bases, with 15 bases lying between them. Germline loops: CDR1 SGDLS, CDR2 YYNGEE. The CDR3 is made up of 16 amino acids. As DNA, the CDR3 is TGTGCCAGCAGCGTAGTGACGGGGGCGGGGCCAGATACGCAGTATTTT. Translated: CASSVVTGAGPDTQYF.

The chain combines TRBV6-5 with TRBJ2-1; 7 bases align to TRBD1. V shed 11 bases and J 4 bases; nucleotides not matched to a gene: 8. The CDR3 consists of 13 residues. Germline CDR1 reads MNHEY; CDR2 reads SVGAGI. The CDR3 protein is CASGTAVYNEQFF. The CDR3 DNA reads TGTGCCTCCGGGACAGCCGTATACAATGAGCAGTTCTTC.

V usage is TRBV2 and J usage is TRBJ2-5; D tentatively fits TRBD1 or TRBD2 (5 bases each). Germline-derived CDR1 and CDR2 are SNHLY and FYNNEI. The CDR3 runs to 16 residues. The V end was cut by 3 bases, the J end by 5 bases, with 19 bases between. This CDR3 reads CASSDPVGVRMETQYF. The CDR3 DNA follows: TGTGCCAGCAGTGATCCTGTGGGGGTTAGGATGGAGACCCAGTACTTC.

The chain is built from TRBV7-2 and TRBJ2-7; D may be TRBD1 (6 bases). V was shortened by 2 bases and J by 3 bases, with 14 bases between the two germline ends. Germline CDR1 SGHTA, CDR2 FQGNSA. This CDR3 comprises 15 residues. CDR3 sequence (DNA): TGTGCCAGCAGCTTAAACAGGGACCCGCGCTACGAGCAGTACTTC. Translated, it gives CASSLNRDPRYEQYF. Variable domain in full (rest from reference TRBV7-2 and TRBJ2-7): GAGVSQSPSNKVTEKGKDVELRCDPISGHTALYWYRQSLGQGLEFLIYFQGNSAPDKSGLPSDRFSAERTGGSVSTLTIQRTQQEDSAVYLCASSLNRDPRYEQYFGPGTRLTVT.

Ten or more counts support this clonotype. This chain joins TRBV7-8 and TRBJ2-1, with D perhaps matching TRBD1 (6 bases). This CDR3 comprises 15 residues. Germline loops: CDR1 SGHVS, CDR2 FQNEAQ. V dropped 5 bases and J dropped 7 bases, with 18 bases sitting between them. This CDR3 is CASSPRQVGINEQFF. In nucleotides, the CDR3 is TGTGCCAGCAGCCCTAGACAGGTGGGAATTAATGAGCAGTTCTTC.

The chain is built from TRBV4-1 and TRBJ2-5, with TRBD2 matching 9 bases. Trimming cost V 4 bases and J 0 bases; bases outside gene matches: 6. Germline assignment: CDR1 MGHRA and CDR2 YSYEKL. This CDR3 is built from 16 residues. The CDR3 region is CASSPVLAGYQETQYF. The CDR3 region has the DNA TGCGCCAGCAGCCCCGTGCTAGCGGGGTACCAAGAGACCCAGTACTTC.

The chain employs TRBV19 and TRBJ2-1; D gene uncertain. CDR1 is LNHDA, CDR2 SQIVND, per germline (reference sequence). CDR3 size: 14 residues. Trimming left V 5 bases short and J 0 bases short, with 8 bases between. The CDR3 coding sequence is TGTGCCAGTAGTCGGCAAGTCTCCTACAATGAGCAGTTCTTC. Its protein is CASSRQVSYNEQFF.

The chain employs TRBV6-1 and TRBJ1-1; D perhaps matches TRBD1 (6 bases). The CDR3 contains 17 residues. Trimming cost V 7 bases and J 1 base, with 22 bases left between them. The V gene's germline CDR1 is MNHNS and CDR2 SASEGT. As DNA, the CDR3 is TGTGCCAGCAAAAGGCCGGGACATACCCGAGAGAACACTGAAGCTTTCTTT. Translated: CASKRPGHTRENTEAFF.

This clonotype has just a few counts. In DNA form, the CDR3 reads TGTGCCAGCAGCTTCGCGCAGGAGGATAACAATCAGCCCCAGCATTTT. Its protein product is CASSFAQEDNNQPQHF. The J gene is TRBJ1-5, the V gene TRBV7-2; no firm D call. The germline gives CDR1 SGHTA, CDR2 FQGNSA. V was clipped by 3 bases and J by 3 bases, with 15 bases between them. This CDR3 has 16 residues.

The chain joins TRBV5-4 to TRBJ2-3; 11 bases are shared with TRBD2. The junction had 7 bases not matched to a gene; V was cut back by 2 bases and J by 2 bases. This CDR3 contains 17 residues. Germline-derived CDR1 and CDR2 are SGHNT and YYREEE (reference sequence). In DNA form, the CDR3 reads TGTGCCAGCAGCTTTCTCCCGACTAGCGGGAACACAGATACGCAGTATTTT. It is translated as CASSFLPTSGNTDTQYF.

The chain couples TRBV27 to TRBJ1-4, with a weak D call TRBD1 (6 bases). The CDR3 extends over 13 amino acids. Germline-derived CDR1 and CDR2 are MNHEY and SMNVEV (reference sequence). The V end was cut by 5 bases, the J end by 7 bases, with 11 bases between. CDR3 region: CASSIYRAEKLFF. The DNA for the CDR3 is TGTGCCAGCAGTATATACAGGGCTGAAAAACTGTTTTTT.

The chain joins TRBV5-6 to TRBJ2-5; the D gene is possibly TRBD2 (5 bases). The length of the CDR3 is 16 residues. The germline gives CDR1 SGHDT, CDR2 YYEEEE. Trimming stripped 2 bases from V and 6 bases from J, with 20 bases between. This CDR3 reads CASSFGITRDLKTQYF. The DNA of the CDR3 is TGTGCCAGCAGCTTTGGGATTACCCGGGATTTGAAGACCCAGTACTTC.

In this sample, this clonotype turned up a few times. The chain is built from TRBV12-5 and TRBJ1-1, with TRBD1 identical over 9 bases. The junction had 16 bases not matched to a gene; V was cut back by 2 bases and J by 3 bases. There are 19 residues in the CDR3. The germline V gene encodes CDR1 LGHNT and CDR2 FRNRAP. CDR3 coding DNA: TGTGCTAGTGGTTTGTTTCAAGTGTACCTGGGACAGGGTGACACTGAAGCTTTCTTT. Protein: CASGLFQVYLGQGDTEAFF.

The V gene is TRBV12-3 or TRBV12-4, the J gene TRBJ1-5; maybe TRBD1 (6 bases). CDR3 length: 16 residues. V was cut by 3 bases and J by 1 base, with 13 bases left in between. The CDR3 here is CASSFGTQGSNQPQHF. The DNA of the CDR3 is TGTGCCAGCAGTTTTGGCACACAGGGCAGCAATCAGCCCCAGCATTTT.

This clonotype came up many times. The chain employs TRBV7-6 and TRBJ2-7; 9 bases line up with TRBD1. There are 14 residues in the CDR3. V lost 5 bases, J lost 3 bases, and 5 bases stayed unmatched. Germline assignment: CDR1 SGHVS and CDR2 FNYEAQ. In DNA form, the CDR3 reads TGTGCCAGCAGCCGCGGGACAGGGAGCTACGAGCAGTACTTC. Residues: CASSRGTGSYEQYF.